The clone carrying this T cell receptor (beta chain) was seen only a few times. Its antigen is as yet unknown. What was sequenced were expressed TCRB transcripts, since all of the isolated RNA had been reverse transcribed. Sequencing was performed with immunoSEQ multiplex PCR; in TCRdb, only in-frame clones are kept and a portion is missing. The data contain some 220,000 clones, roughly a tenth of them singletons. The germline gives CDR1 SGHTA, CDR2 FQGNSA. There are 18 residues in the CDR3. The junction had 12 bases not matched to a gene; V was cut back by 0 bases and J by 7 bases. This specimen belongs to a study of beta chain features in type 1 diabetes. Study in general: All samples together contributed approximately 100 million sorted cells for examination. Findings and limits, study-wide: It was not settled here whether HLA type affects TCRB rearrangement. TCRB repertoires of naive, central memory and Treg cells appeared more similar among patients than among healthy donors. Type 1 diabetes patients showed fewer insertions and more deletions at VDJ junctions.

The genes are TRBV7-2 and TRBJ2-2; TRBD1 agrees at 9 bases. Sequenced: central memory CD4+ T cells from blood. The clonotype comes from a young man in good health. CDR3 amino acids: CASSLARRGQGNNGELFF. The CDR3 DNA is TGTGCCAGCAGCTTAGCGCGTAGGGGACAGGGCAATAACGGGGAGCTGTTTTTT.